Listed here are 27 T cell receptor beta chains from one sample, sequenced in a study of T cell repertoires in cytomegalovirus infection. TCRdb redid the calling of the reads with MiXCR, one entry per CDR3 protein. The data contain some 220,000 distinct CDR3 sequences, around 35% of them singletons. The antigens for these receptors are not known. Material: CD8+ T cells from cultured PBMCs, obtained from culture after CMV antigen stimulation. The receptors derive from a human donor in good health (CMV status not recorded). Some clones in this sample may be carry-over from other donors' samples.

This clonotype has more than one count but fewer than ten. J is TRBJ2-7 and V is TRBV11-2; TRBD1 matches 9 bases. Trimming removed 2 bases from V and 5 bases from J; junction bases left unmatched: 1. The CDR3 is made up of 13 amino acids. CDR1 and CDR2 from the germline V gene are SGHAT and FQNNGV. The CDR3 is CASSLRTGDEQYF. CDR3 DNA: TGTGCCAGCAGCTTACGGACAGGGGACGAGCAGTACTTC.

The V call is TRBV3-1, the J call TRBJ2-5, with 8 positions matching TRBD2. CDR1 LGHDT and CDR2 YNNKEL come from the germline V gene (reference sequence). The CDR3 sequence is 17 residues long. Trimming cost V 0 bases and J 5 bases; bases outside gene matches: 11. As DNA, the CDR3 is TGTGCCAGCAGCCAAGACCGGTATGCGGGGGGCGAGGAGACCCAGTACTTC. Amino acid sequence: CASSQDRYAGGEETQYF.

This clonotype was detected a few times. The genes are TRBV6-5 and TRBJ2-1; either TRBD1 or TRBD2 may supply D (5 bases each). CDR3 length: 16 residues. Germline V gene sequence: CDR1 MNHEY, CDR2 SVGAGI. Trimming stripped 2 bases from V and 7 bases from J, with 18 bases between. Here the CDR3 DNA reads TGTGCCAGCAGTTACGTGGGACGCCCTTGGTCAAATGAGCAGTTCTTC. Protein product: CASSYVGRPWSNEQFF.

The chain combines TRBV20-1 with TRBJ1-1; TRBD1 is a possible D gene (6 bases). The CDR3 is 17 residues long. The V end lost 1 base, the J end lost 1 base, and 19 bases lay between the germline ends. Germline-derived CDR1 and CDR2 are DFQATT and SNEGSKA (reference sequence). The CDR3 DNA reads as TGCAGTGCTAGAGGGTGGTACAGGGAGGGAGGGAACACTGAAGCTTTCTTT. Translating it yields CSARGWYREGGNTEAFF.

This clonotype was counted between two and nine times. The rearrangement uses TRBV7-8 and TRBJ2-2; tentative D call: TRBD2 (6 bases). Looked up from germline, CDR1 is SGHVS and CDR2 is FQNEAQ. The V end was cut by 6 bases, the J end by 1 base, with 9 bases between. The CDR3 is made up of 14 amino acids. The CDR3 bases are TGTGCCAGCAGGTGGGGGGAGAACACCGGGGAGCTGTTTTTT. Residues: CASRWGENTGELFF.

The chain employs TRBV28 and TRBJ1-5, with D perhaps TRBD1 (5 bases). Trimming pared 4 bases from V and 5 bases from J, leaving 33 bases between. This CDR3 spans 21 amino acids. The germline gives CDR1 MDHEN, CDR2 SYDVKM. CDR3 amino acids: CASSSPNWKGRPVEEYQPQHF. CDR3 nucleotide sequence: TGTGCCAGCAGTTCCCCCAATTGGAAGGGACGGCCCGTGGAGGAGTATCAGCCCCAGCATTTT.

The V call is TRBV2, the J call TRBJ1-5, with D possibly being TRBD1 (5 bases). CDR3 length: 17 amino acids. Germline CDR1 reads SNHLY; CDR2 reads FYNNEI. The V gene lost 4 bases and the J gene lost 2 bases, with 18 bases spanning the gap. This CDR3 reads CASSVREQRIGNQPQHF. In nucleotides, the CDR3 is TGTGCCAGCAGTGTCAGGGAACAACGGATAGGCAATCAGCCCCAGCATTTT.

The genes are TRBV27 and TRBJ2-6; D possibly corresponds to TRBD2 (7 bases). Trimming removed 1 base at V and 1 base at J, with 17 bases between. Germline values: CDR1 MNHEY, CDR2 SMNVEV (reference sequence). This CDR3 has 19 residues. The CDR3 DNA follows: TGTGCCAGCAGTTTATATGTGGGGGGGCCCGGTTCTGGGGCCAACGTCCTGACTTTC. It translates to CASSLYVGGPGSGANVLTF.

V is TRBV27 and J is TRBJ2-7; 7 nucleotides match TRBD1. V shed 6 bases, J shed 0 bases, and the junction held 5 bases outside the gene matches. The germline gives CDR1 MNHEY, CDR2 SMNVEV (reference sequence). This CDR3 comprises 14 residues. The CDR3 sequence: CASRGQASSYEQYF. Here the CDR3 DNA reads TGTGCCAGCAGAGGACAGGCGAGCTCCTACGAGCAGTACTTC.

This clonotype was detected only a few times. The chain links TRBV7-6 to TRBJ2-3, with D uncertain. The V gene's germline CDR1 is SGHVS and CDR2 FNYEAQ. Trimming stripped 5 bases from V and 1 base from J, with 7 bases between. The CDR3 totals 13 residues. The CDR3 coding sequence is TGTGCCAGCAGCCCCCTTCGCACAGATACGCAGTATTTT. Protein product: CASSPLRTDTQYF.

The V gene is TRBV7-3, the J gene TRBJ2-1; D may be TRBD1 or TRBD2 (5 bases each). V was pared by 5 bases and J by 4 bases, with 15 bases between. Germline assignment: CDR1 SGHTA and CDR2 FQGTGA. CDR3 size: 15 residues. The CDR3 loop reads CASSVGLGRYNEQFF. The CDR3 region has the DNA TGTGCCAGCAGCGTCGGACTGGGGCGGTACAATGAGCAGTTCTTC.

The chain couples TRBV20-1 to TRBJ1-5; 10 nucleotides align to TRBD1. Per germline, CDR1 DFQATT and CDR2 SNEGSKA (reference sequence). The CDR3 length is 16 residues. Trimming took 0 bases from V and 7 from J; bases not matched to a gene: 9. This chain's CDR3 is CSARDPQGTGEQPQHF. For the CDR3, the DNA is TGCAGTGCTAGAGACCCCCAGGGGACAGGGGAACAGCCCCAGCATTTT.

This clonotype was counted at least ten times. The J gene is TRBJ2-3, the V gene TRBV7-9; 12 bases are a match to TRBD2. The germline V gene has CDR1 SEHNR and CDR2 FQNEAQ (reference sequence). The V segment lost 6 bases and the J segment 3 bases; nucleotides outside the gene matches: 4. The CDR3 runs to 15 residues. The CDR3 is CASSRLAGETDTQYF. CDR3 in DNA: TGTGCCAGCAGTCGACTAGCGGGGGAGACAGATACGCAGTATTTT.

This clonotype has only a few counts. V gene TRBV7-4 combines with J gene TRBJ2-7, with 9 bases matching TRBD2. Losses at the gene ends were 0 bases for V and 3 bases for J; bases not matched to a gene: 6. CDR1 and CDR2 from the germline V gene are SGHVT and SQSDAQ. The CDR3 has 16 amino acids. The CDR3 loop reads CASSLAILAGSYEQYF. CDR3 nucleotide sequence: TGTGCCAGCAGCTTAGCGATCCTAGCGGGGAGCTACGAGCAGTACTTC.

The J gene is TRBJ1-6, the V gene TRBV7-4, with 8 bases that match TRBD1. Losses at the gene ends were 2 bases for V and 6 bases for J; bases not matched to a gene: 3. The CDR3 totals 15 residues. CDR1 and CDR2 (germline): SGHVT, SQSDAQ. The CDR3 region has the DNA TGTGCCAGCAGCTTATCAGGGGGCTTTAATTCACCCCTCCACTTT. It specifies CASSLSGGFNSPLHF.

This chain uses TRBV7-9 with TRBJ1-1; 9 nucleotides match TRBD1. In germline, CDR1 is SEHNR, CDR2 FQNEAQ (reference sequence). This CDR3 has 14 residues. V was pared by 5 bases and J by 5 bases, with 6 bases of the junction left unmatched. This chain's CDR3 is CASSALDRGTEAFF. Here the CDR3 DNA reads TGTGCCAGCAGCGCGTTGGACAGGGGTACTGAAGCTTTCTTT.

The sample holds a few counts of this clonotype. The chain uses TRBV2 and TRBJ2-2; 8 nucleotides agree with TRBD2. This CDR3 region has 16 residues. CDR1 and CDR2 (germline): SNHLY, FYNNEI. V lost 4 bases, J lost 2 bases, and 6 bases stayed unmatched. The CDR3 region has the DNA TGTGCCAGCAGTGCAGGACTAGCACCCAACACCGGGGAGCTGTTTTTT. This gives the protein CASSAGLAPNTGELFF.

As to this clonotype: This sequence may be a read error, since a much larger clone differs from it by one base. The J gene is TRBJ2-1, the V gene TRBV7-2; D uncertain. Germline V gives CDR1 SGHTA, CDR2 FQGNSA. Deletions cut 8 bases from V and 0 bases from J, with 17 bases between. This CDR3 spans 16 amino acids. In DNA, the CDR3 is TGTGCCAGCGGCTCCCCTCTCGTGAGCTCCTACAATGAGCAGTTCTTC. Residues: CASGSPLVSSYNEQFF. The variable domain in full, completed from reference TRBV7-2 and TRBJ2-1, reads GAGVSQSPSNKVTEKGKDVELRCDPISGHTALYWYRQSLGQGLEFLIYFQGNSAPDKSGLPSDRFSAERTGGSVSTLTIQRTQQEDSAVYLCASGSPLVSSYNEQFFGPGTRLTVL.

This clonotype was found once. The chain has TRBV6-5 and TRBJ1-1; D gene ambiguous. CDR1 and CDR2 from the germline V gene are MNHEY and SVGAGI. CDR3 length: 14 residues. Trimming removed 6 bases from V and 0 bases from J, with 11 bases in between. The CDR3 loop reads CASRIERMNTEAFF. The DNA for the CDR3 is TGTGCCAGCAGGATAGAACGGATGAACACTGAAGCTTTCTTT.

The chain is built from TRBV20-1 and TRBJ2-1; 11 nucleotides match TRBD1. Germline trimming cut 0 bases from V and 8 bases from J; bases unmatched to any gene: 9. CDR3 length equals 16 residues. Germline CDR1 DFQATT, CDR2 SNEGSKA (reference sequence). In DNA, the CDR3 is TGCAGTGCTAGAGATGAGGGGACAGGGGGTACGGATGAGCAGTTCTTC. Translating it yields CSARDEGTGGTDEQFF.

This clonotype was seen only a few times. This CDR3 is CASSLAVPGPPVDLSTDTQYF. The DNA for the CDR3 is TGTGCCAGCAGCTTAGCGGTTCCGGGACCACCCGTGGACCTAAGCACAGATACGCAGTATTTT. The chain recombines TRBV7-6 with TRBJ2-3, with D perhaps TRBD1 or TRBD2 (5 bases each). This CDR3 is built from 21 residues. V was clipped by 0 bases and J by 0 bases, with 25 bases between them. The germline gives CDR1 SGHVS, CDR2 FNYEAQ.

J is TRBJ2-1 and V is TRBV6-1; 7 nucleotides align to TRBD2. This CDR3 comprises 13 residues. The V gene end was trimmed by 6 bases and the J gene end by 7 bases; junction bases not matched to a gene: 6. From germline, CDR1 is MNHNS and CDR2 SASEGT. The CDR3: CASRRERWNEQFF. The CDR3 coding sequence is TGTGCCAGCAGGCGGGAGAGGTGGAATGAGCAGTTCTTC.

This sequence joins TRBV12-3 or TRBV12-4 and TRBJ1-2; no clear D. The V and J ends lost 6 bases and 4 bases respectively, with 18 bases between them. The CDR3 is made up of 15 amino acids. CDR3 bases: TGTGCCAGCAGCTTGGTAGCCAGCTCGCCCTATGGCTACACCTTC. Translating gives CASSLVASSPYGYTF.

The chain links TRBV9 to TRBJ2-7, with 10 bases that match TRBD2. This CDR3 is built from 13 residues. CDR1 SGDLS and CDR2 YYNGEE come from the germline V gene. The V segment lost 2 bases and the J segment 6 bases; nucleotides outside the gene matches: 2. The chain's CDR3 is CASSVASGSEQYF. CDR3 coding DNA: TGTGCCAGCAGCGTTGCTAGCGGGAGCGAGCAGTACTTC.

In its sample, this clonotype was seen a few times. The rearrangement joins TRBV2 to TRBJ1-2; D possibly corresponds to TRBD1 (6 bases). V was cut by 9 bases and J by 0 bases, with 17 bases left in between. The germline CDR1 and CDR2 sequences are SNHLY and FYNNEI. The CDR3 has 15 amino acids. CDR3 coding DNA: TGTGCCAGTACTACAGGGTCTGGGTCTAACTATGGCTACACCTTC. This gives the protein CASTTGSGSNYGYTF.

In this sample, this clonotype turned up a few times. V gene TRBV7-6 combines with J gene TRBJ2-7; D is perhaps TRBD2 (7 bases). The CDR3 contains 15 residues. Germline V gives CDR1 SGHVS, CDR2 FNYEAQ. The ends were cut back, 7 bases at V and 5 bases at J, with 21 bases in the middle. DNA for the CDR3: TGTGCCAGCACCCAAGGGGGAGCGGGGCCGCACGAGCAGTACTTC. Its protein is CASTQGGAGPHEQYF.

This sequence joins TRBV27 and TRBJ1-1, with D tentatively TRBD1 (5 bases). Trimming removed 5 bases from V and 0 bases from J, with 25 bases in between. Per germline, CDR1 MNHEY and CDR2 SMNVEV (reference sequence). This CDR3 spans 19 amino acids. In DNA form, the CDR3 reads TGTGCCAGCAGTCCCCAGACAGACCCCATATCTCTGTTGAACACTGAAGCTTTCTTT. Its translation: CASSPQTDPISLLNTEAFF.